The clone carrying this TCR beta chain was seen more than once but under ten times. Its antigen is unknown. This sample was included in a study of T cells in Graves' hyperthyroidism and ophthalmopathy. Notes on the study in general: Most thyroid clonotypes expanded above 0.001 were also detected in blood.

Those with hyperthyroidism were 18 to 65 years old, newly diagnosed, and ill for under 2 months. Each diagnosis was grounded in clinical symptoms, serum thyroxine and TRAb, thyroid ultrasound, and orbital computed tomography. The CDR3 totals 11 residues. Germline lookup yields CDR1 GTSNPN and CDR2 SVGIG (reference sequence). The V gene lost 8 bases and the J gene lost 8 bases, with 12 bases spanning the gap. There were TCR beta CDR3 regions amplified from RNA transcripts. Researchers ran a first-round RT-PCR on the TCR CDR3 using the HTBI primer set. TCRdb reanalysed the multiplex PCR reads using MiXCR and keeps one entry per CDR3 protein. The sample consists of over 700,000 distinct CDR3 sequences, about 17% of them appearing once.

This receptor was taken from a woman in her forties or fifties with Graves' hyperthyroidism that later progressed to Graves' ophthalmopathy. The chain joins TRBV30 to TRBJ1-4; D perhaps matches TRBD1 (5 bases). Material: blood. The CDR3: CAGTLEEKLFF. In DNA form, the CDR3 reads TGTGCCGGGACCCTTGAGGAAAAACTGTTTTTT.